Included here is one T cell receptor beta chain sequence, with context. Per the original data handling: Amplification of reference gene primers provided the estimated nucleated cell counts. TCRdb's copy holds only in-frame clones and misses some; the assay was immunoSEQ multiplex PCR. Clone size and V and J calls were adopted from that table, with D and trimming inferred from the DNA. The sample carries 200,000 to 250,000 clones, 80% to 90% recorded once. The sample originates from a study of blood T cell repertoires in COVID-19. At the level of the study: Symptom resolution, clearance, or two negative PCRs marked donors in Cohort 3 as recovered.

J was trimmed by 4 bases and V by 7 bases; bases with no gene match: 5. Germline V lookup: CDR1 KGHDR, CDR2 SFDVKD. The CDR3 is 15 amino acids. V gene TRBV24-1 combines with J gene TRBJ2-2; 10 nucleotides align to TRBD1. The material sequenced was PBMCs or T cells enriched from blood (not recorded which). The origin of this receptor is a man under 40 in a cohort exposed to, infected with or recovered from COVID-19 (not recorded which). The CDR3 sequence: CATSRTGGGTGELFF. Written as DNA, the CDR3 is TGTGCCACCAGCCGGACAGGGGGAGGCACCGGGGAGCTGTTTTTT.